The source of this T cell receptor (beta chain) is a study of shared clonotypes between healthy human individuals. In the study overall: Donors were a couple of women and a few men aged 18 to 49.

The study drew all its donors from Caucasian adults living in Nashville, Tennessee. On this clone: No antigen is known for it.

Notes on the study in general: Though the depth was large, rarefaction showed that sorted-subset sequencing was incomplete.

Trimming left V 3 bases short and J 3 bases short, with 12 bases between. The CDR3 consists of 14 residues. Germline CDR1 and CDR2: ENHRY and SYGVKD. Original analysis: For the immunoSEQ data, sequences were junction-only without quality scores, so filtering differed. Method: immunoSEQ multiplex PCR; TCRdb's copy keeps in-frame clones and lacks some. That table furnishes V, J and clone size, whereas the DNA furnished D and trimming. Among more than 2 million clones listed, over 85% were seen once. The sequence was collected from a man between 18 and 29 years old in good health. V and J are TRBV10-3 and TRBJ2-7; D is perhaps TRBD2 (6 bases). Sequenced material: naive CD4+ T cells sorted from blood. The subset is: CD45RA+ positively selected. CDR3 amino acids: CAISDTLGGYEQYF. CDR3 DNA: TGTGCCATCAGTGATACTTTGGGGGGCTACGAGCAGTACTTC.